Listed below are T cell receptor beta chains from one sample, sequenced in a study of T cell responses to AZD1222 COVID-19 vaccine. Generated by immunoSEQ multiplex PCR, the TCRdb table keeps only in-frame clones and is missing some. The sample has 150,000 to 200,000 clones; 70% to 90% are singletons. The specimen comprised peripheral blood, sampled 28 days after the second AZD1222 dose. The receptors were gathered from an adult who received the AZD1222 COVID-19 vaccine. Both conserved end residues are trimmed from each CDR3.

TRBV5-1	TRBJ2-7	ASSRDTTYEQY
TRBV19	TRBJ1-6	ASSSGTQGRTNSPLH
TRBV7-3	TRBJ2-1	ASSTEDRGWDEQF
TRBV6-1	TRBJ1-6	ASSEVDRGISPLH
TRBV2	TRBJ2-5	ASSEQRVGYQETQY
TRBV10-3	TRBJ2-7	AISAIGNNEQY
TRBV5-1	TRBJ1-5	ASSLDSSNQPQH
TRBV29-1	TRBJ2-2	SVEKGWTGELF
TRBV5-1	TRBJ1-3	ASSGGDRAGNTIY
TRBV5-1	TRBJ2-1	ASSLDGGNYNEQF
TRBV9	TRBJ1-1	ASSAGTGYGEAF
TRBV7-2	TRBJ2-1	ASSLARRGGSQF
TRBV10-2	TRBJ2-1	ASTSLRGAYNEQF
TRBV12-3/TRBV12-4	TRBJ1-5	ASSFAGEPQH
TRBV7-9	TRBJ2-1	ASSRDSSSYNEQF
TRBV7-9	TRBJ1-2	ASSLNQGDGYT
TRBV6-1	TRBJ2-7	ASSETTSGAYEQY